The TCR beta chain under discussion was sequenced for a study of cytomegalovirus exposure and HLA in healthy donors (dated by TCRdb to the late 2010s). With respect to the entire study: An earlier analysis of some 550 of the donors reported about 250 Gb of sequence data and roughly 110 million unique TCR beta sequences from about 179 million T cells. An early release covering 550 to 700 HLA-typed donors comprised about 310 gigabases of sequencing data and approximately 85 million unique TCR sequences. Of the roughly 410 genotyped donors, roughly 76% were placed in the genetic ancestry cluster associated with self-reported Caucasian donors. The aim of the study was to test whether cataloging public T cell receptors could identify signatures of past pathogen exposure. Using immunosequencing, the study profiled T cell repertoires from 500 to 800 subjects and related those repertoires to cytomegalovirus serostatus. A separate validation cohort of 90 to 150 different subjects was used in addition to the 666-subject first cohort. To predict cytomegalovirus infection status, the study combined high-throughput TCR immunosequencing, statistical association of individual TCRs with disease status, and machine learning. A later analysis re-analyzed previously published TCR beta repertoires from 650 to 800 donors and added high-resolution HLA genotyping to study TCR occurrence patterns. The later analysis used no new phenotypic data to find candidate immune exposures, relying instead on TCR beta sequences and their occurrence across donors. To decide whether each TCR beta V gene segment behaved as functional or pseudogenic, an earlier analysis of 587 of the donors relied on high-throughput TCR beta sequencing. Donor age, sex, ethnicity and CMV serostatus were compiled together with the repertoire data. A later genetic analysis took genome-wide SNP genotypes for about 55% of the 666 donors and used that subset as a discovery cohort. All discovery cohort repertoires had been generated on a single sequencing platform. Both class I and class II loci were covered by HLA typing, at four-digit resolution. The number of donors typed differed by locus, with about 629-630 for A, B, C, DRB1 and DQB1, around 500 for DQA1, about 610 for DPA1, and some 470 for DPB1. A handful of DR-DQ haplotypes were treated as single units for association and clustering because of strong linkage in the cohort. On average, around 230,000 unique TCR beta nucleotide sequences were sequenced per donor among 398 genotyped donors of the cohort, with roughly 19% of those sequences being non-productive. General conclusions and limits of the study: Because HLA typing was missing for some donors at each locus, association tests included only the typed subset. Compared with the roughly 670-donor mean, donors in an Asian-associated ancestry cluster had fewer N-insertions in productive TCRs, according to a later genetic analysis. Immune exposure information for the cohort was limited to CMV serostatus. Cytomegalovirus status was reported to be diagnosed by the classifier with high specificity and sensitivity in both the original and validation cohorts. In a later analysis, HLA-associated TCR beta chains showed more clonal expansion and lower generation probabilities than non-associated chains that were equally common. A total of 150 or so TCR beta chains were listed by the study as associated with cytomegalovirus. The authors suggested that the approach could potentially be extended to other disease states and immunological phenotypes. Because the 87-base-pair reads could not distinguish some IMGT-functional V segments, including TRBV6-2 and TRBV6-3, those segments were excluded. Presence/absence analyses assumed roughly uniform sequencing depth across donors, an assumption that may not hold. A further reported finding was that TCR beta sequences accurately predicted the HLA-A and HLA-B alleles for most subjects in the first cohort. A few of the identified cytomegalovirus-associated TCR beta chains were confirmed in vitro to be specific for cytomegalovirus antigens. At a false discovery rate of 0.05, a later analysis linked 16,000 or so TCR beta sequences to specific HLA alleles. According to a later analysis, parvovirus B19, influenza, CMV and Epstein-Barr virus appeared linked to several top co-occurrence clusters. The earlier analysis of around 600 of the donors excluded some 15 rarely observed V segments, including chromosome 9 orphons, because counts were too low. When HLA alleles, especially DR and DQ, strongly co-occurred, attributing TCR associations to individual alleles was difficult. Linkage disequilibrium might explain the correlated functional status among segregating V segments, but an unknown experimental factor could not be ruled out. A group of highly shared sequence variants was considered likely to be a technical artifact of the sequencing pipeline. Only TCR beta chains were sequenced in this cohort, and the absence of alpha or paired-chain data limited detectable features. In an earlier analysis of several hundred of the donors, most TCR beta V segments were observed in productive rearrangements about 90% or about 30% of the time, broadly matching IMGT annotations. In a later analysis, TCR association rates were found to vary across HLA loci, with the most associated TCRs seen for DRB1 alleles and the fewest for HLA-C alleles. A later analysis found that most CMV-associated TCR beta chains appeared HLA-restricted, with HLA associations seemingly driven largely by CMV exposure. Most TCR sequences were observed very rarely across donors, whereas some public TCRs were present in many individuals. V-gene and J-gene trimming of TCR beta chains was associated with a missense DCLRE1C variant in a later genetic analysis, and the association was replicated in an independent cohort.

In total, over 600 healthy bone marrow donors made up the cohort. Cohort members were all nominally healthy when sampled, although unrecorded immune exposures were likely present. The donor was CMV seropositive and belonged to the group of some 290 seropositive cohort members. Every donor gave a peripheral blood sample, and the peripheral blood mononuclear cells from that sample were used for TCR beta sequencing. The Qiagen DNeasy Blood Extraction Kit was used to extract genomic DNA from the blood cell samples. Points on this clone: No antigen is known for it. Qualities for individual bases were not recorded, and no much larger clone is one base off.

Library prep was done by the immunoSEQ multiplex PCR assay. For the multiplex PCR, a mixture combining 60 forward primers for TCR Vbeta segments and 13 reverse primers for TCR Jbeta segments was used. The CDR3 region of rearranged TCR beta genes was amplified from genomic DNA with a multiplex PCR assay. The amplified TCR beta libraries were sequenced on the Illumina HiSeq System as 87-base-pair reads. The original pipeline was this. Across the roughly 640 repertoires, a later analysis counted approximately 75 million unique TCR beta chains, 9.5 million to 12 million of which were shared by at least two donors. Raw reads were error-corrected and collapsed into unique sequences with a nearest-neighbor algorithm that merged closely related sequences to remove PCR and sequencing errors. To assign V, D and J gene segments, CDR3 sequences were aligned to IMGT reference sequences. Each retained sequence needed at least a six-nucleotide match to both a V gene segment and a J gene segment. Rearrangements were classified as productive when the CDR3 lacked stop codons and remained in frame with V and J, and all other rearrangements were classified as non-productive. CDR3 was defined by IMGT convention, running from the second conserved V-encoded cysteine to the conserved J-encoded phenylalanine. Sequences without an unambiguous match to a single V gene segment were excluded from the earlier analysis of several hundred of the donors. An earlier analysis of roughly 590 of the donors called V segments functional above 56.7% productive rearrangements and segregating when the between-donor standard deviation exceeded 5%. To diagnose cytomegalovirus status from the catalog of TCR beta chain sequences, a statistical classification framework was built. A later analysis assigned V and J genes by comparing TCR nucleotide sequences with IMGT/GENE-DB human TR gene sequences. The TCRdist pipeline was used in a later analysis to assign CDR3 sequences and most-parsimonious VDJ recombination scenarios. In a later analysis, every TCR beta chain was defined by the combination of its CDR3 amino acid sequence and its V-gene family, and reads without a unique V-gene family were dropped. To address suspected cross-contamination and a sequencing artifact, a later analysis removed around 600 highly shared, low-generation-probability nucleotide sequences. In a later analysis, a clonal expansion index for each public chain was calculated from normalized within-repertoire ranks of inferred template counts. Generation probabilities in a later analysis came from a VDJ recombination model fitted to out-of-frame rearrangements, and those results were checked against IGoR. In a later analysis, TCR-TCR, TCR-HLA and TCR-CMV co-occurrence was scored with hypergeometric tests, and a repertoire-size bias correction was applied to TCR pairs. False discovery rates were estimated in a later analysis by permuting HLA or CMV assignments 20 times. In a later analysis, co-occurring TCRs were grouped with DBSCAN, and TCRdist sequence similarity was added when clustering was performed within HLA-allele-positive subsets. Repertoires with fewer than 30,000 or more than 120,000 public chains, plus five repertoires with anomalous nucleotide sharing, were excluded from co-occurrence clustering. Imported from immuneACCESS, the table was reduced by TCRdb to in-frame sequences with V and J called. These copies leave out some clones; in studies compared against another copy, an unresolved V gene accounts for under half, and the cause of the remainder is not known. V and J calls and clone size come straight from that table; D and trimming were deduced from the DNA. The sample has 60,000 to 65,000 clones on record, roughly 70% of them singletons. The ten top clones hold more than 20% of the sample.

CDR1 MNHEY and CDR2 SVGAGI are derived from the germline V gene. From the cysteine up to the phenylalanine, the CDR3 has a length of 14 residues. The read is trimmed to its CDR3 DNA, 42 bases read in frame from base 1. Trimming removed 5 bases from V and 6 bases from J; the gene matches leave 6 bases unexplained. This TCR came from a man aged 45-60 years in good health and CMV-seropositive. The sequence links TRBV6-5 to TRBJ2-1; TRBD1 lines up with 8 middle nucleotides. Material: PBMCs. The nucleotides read TGTGCCAGCAGTAACGGACAGGGAGGCAATGAGCAGTTCTTC. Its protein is CASSNGQGGNEQFF.